Following are 11 T cell receptor beta chains from one sample sequenced in a study of cytomegalovirus exposure and HLA in healthy donors. 60 Vbeta and 13 Jbeta primers were used in PCR. Produced via immunoSEQ multiplex PCR; TCRdb's table is partial and in-frame only. The sample yields more than 95,000 clones, of which the top ten take up 2.5% to 3%. The material sequenced was PBMCs. These receptors were collected from a man aged 25-45 years in good health and CMV-seronegative.

This chain links TRBV29-1 with TRBJ1-6, with 7 bases matching TRBD1. The CDR3 is 13 residues long. V shed 6 bases and J 8 bases; nucleotides not matched to a gene: 7. Germline CDR1 is SQVTM and CDR2 is ANQGSEA. The DNA of the CDR3 is TGCAGCGTATCAGAGGGGGCGTATTCACCCCTCCACTTT. Its translation: CSVSEGAYSPLHF.

This chain connects TRBV7-8 to TRBJ2-7, with 7 positions matching TRBD2. There are 13 residues in the CDR3. Germline V gives CDR1 SGHVS, CDR2 FQNEAQ. Trimming at V came to 1 base and at J to 7 bases, leaving 4 bases not matched to a gene. The CDR3 loop reads CASSLGRLAEQYF. CDR3 in DNA: TGTGCCAGCAGCTTAGGGAGACTAGCTGAGCAGTACTTC.

This sequence joins TRBV4-3 and TRBJ2-7; D gene ambiguous. CDR3 length: 15 residues. Germline lookup yields CDR1 LGHNA and CDR2 YSLEER. V lost 1 base to trimming and J lost 1 base, with 11 bases between them. In DNA form, the CDR3 reads TGCGCCAGCAGCCAAGGCTTTACGGGTTCCTACGAGCAGTACTTC. It encodes CASSQGFTGSYEQYF.

The chain employs TRBV15 and TRBJ2-3, with 7 bases that match TRBD2. There are 18 residues in the CDR3. V trimming: 0 bases; J trimming: 3 bases; junction bases outside the gene matches: 12. The germline gives CDR1 LNHNV, CDR2 YYDKDF (reference sequence). Written as DNA, the CDR3 is TGTGCCACCAGCAGAGATGGGGGAGGGTATGAAGCAACAGATACGCAGTATTTT. Its protein is CATSRDGGGYEATDTQYF.

The chain is built from TRBV5-1 and TRBJ2-2, with D possibly matching TRBD2 (6 bases). The CDR3 sequence is 15 residues long. Germline V gene data show CDR1 as SGHRS and CDR2 as YFSETQ. V shed 4 bases and J shed 5 bases, with 15 bases lying between them. The CDR3: CASSPRRLDTGELFF. CDR3 DNA sequence: TGCGCCAGCAGCCCCCGCAGACTAGATACCGGGGAGCTGTTTTTT.

The V call is TRBV7-9, the J call TRBJ2-5; TRBD2 agrees at 13 bases. TRBJ2-7 matches the DNA end more closely, so the J call is doubtful. Germline lookup yields CDR1 SEHNR and CDR2 FQNEAQ (reference sequence). The CDR3 covers 15 residues. CDR3 residues: CASSPWTSGSYEQYF. The DNA for the CDR3 is TGTGCCAGCAGCCCCTGGACTAGCGGGAGCTACGAGCAGTACTTC.

The chain joins TRBV15 to TRBJ1-3, with 8 bases matching TRBD1. J lost 4 bases, V lost 5 bases, and 4 bases had no gene match. The CDR3 contains 14 residues. The germline V gene has CDR1 LNHNV and CDR2 YYDKDF (reference sequence). The DNA for the CDR3 is TGTGCCACCAGCTCAGGGGGCACAGGAAACACCATATATTTT. As protein: CATSSGGTGNTIYF.

This chain joins TRBV20-1 and TRBJ1-1, with D tentatively TRBD1 (6 bases). V dropped 6 bases and J dropped 11 bases, with 16 bases sitting between them. The CDR3 has 11 residues. Looked up from germline, CDR1 is DFQATT and CDR2 is SNEGSKA (reference sequence). The CDR3 region is CSATLQGTAFF. The CDR3 DNA sequence: TGCAGTGCCACCTTACAGGGAACCGCTTTCTTT.

This sequence joins TRBV29-1 and TRBJ2-3; possible D gene TRBD2, 6 bases. The V gene's germline CDR1 is SQVTM and CDR2 ANQGSEA. V dropped 6 bases and J dropped 1 base, with 11 bases sitting between them. CDR3 length equals 13 residues. The CDR3 protein is CSVWGLRTDTQYF. As DNA, the CDR3 is TGCAGCGTGTGGGGACTCCGCACAGATACGCAGTATTTT.

This chain uses TRBV7-9 with TRBJ2-5; D perhaps matches TRBD2 (6 bases). In germline, CDR1 is SEHNR, CDR2 FQNEAQ (reference sequence). The CDR3 is made up of 17 amino acids. V was cut by 1 base and J by 1 base, with 16 bases left in between. In DNA, the CDR3 is TGTGCCAGCAGCTTAGGGGCGTACCTAGCGACCCAAGAGACCCAGTACTTC. It translates to CASSLGAYLATQETQYF.

J is TRBJ1-1 and V is TRBV5-6; 9 bases fit TRBD1. CDR3 length: 15 residues. Losses at the gene ends were 2 bases for V and 0 bases for J; bases not matched to a gene: 2. CDR1 is SGHDT and CDR2 is YYEEEE in the germline V gene. The CDR3 nucleotides are TGTGCCAGCAGCTTTGGACAGGGGATGAACACTGAAGCTTTCTTT. This codes for CASSFGQGMNTEAFF.